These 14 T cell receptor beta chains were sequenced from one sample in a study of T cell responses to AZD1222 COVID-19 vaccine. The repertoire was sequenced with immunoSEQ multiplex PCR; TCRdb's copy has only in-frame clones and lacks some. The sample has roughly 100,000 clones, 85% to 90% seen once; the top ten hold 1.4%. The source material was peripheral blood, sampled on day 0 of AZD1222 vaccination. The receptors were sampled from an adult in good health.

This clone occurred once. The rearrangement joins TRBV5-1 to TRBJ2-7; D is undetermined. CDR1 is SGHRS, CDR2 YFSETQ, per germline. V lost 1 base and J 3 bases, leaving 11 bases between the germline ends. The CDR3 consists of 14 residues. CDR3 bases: TGCGCCAGCAGCTTGACAGTGACCGGCTACGAGCAGTACTTC. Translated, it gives CASSLTVTGYEQYF.

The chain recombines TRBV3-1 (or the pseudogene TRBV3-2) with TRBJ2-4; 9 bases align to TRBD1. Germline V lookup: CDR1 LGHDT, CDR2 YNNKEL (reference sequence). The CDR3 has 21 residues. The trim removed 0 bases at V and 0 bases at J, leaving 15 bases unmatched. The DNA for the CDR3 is TGTGCCAGCAGCCAAGATCTTCCGGGACAGGGCGACCTAATAGCCAAAAACATTCAGTACTTC. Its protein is CASSQDLPGQGDLIAKNIQYF.

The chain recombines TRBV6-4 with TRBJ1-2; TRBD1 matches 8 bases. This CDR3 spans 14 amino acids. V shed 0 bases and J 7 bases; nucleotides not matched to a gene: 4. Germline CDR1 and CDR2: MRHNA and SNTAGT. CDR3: CASSDSDRGGGYTF. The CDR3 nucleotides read TGTGCCAGCAGTGACTCTGACAGGGGAGGTGGCTACACCTTC.

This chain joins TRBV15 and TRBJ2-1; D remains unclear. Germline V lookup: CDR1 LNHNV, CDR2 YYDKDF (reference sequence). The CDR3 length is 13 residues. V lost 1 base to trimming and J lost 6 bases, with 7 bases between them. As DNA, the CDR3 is TGTGCCACCAGCAGAGTTGGTGTCAATGAGCAGTTCTTC. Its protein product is CATSRVGVNEQFF.

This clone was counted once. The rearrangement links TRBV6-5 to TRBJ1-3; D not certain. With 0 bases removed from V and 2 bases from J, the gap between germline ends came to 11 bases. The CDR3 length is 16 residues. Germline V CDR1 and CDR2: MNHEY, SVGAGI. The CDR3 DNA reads TGTGCCAGCAGTTACTCGATATTTAACACTGGAAACACCATATATTTT. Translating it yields CASSYSIFNTGNTIYF.

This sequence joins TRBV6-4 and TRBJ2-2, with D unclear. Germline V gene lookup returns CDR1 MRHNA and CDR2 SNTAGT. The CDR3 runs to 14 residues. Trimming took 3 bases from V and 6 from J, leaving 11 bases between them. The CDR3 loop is CASSESRSPGELFF. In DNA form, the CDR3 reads TGTGCCAGCAGTGAGTCTCGAAGTCCCGGGGAGCTGTTTTTT.

The CDR3 sequence is CASSLSPRSQDGPNQPQHF. The CDR3 DNA sequence: TGTGCCAGTAGTCTGTCCCCCCGCAGCCAGGATGGACCCAATCAGCCCCAGCATTTT. The V gene is TRBV19, the J gene TRBJ1-5; D not resolved. The length of the CDR3 is 19 residues. V shed 5 bases and J shed 3 bases, with 26 bases lying between them. Germline CDR1 reads LNHDA; CDR2 reads SQIVND (reference sequence).

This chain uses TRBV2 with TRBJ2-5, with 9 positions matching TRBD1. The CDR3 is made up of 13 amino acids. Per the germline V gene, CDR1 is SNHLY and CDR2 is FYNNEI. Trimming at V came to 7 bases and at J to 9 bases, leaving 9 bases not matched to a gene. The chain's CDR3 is CASTTGTGRAQYF. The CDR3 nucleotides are TGTGCCAGCACCACCGGGACAGGGAGGGCCCAGTACTTC.

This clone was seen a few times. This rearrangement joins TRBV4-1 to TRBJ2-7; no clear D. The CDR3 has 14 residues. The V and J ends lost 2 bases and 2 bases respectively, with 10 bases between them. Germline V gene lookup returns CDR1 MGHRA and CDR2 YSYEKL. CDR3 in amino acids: CASSQPTRTYEQYF. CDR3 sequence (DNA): TGCGCCAGCAGCCAACCGACAAGAACCTACGAGCAGTACTTC.

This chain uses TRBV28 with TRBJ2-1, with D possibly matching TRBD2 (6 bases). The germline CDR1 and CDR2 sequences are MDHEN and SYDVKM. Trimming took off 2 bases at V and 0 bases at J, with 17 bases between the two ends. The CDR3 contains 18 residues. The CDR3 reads CASSLGGRVAVSYNEQFF. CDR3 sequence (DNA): TGTGCCAGCAGTTTAGGGGGAAGGGTAGCGGTCTCCTACAATGAGCAGTTCTTC.

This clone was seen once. The CDR3 DNA sequence: TGTGCCAGTAGTATAGATTGGGTGGAGACCCAGTACTTC. Translation gives CASSIDWVETQYF. The chain combines TRBV19 with TRBJ2-5; unclear D gene. V was shortened by 0 bases and J by 5 bases, with 7 bases between the two germline ends. Germline CDR1 is LNHDA and CDR2 is SQIVND (reference sequence). The CDR3 runs to 13 residues.

The CDR3 sequence is CASSLELETQYF. CDR3 nucleotides: TGTGCCAGCAGCTTAGAGCTCGAGACCCAGTACTTC. The chain joins TRBV7-8 to TRBJ2-5; D is unclear. This CDR3 region has 12 residues. Looked up from germline, CDR1 is SGHVS and CDR2 is FQNEAQ. V was trimmed by 1 base and J by 5 bases, leaving 5 bases between them.

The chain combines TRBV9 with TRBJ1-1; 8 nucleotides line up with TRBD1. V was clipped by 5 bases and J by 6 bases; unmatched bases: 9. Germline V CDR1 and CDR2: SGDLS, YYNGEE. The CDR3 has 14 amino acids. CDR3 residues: CASSRDRGRAEAFF. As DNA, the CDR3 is TGTGCCAGCAGTCGAGACAGGGGACGAGCTGAAGCTTTCTTT.

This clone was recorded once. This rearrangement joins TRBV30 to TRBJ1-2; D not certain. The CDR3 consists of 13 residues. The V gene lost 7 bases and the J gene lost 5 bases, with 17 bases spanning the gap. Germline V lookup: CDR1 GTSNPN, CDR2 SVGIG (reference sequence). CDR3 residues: CASTKGRFYGYTF. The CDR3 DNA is TGTGCCTCCACCAAGGGCAGATTTTATGGCTACACCTTC.